Shown below are 16 T cell receptor beta chains from a single sample sequenced in a study of CD8 T cells in Susac syndrome (dated by TCRdb to between 2017 and 2020). The protocol used for the library was the immunoSEQ multiplex PCR assay. RNA was extracted using the RNeasy kit, and roughly 0.45 to 1 microgram was reverse transcribed with random hexamers. TCRdb redid the processing of the public reads, applying fastp at Q25 and MiXCR, and retained in-frame beta chains. CDR3 protein duplicates are merged, each entry listing the most common genes and DNA. The sample contains some 250,000 distinct CDR3 sequences, less than 96% of them found a single time. The ten largest make up less than 0.11% of the sample. Sequenced material: CD4+ T cells from PBMCs. The receptors come from a human donor with Susac syndrome.

The chain combines TRBV7-9 with TRBJ2-5; D may match TRBD1 or TRBD2 (5 bases each). The V gene lost 2 bases and the J gene lost 3 bases, with 16 bases spanning the gap. The CDR3 totals 16 residues. The germline V gene has CDR1 SEHNR and CDR2 FQNEAQ (reference sequence). In DNA form, the CDR3 reads TGTGCCAGCAGCTTATCCCTGGGGGTCAGGAAAGAGACCCAGTACTTC. Its protein product is CASSLSLGVRKETQYF.

The chain employs TRBV3-1 and TRBJ2-7, with 13 bases aligning to TRBD2. Losses at the gene ends were 1 base for V and 7 bases for J; bases not matched to a gene: 1. This CDR3 is built from 14 residues. The germline V gene encodes CDR1 LGHDT and CDR2 YNNKEL (reference sequence). CDR3 coding DNA: TGTGCCAGCAGCCAAGGGGGACTAGCGGGGGAGCAGTACTTC. Translation gives CASSQGGLAGEQYF.

The V and J genes are TRBV25-1 and TRBJ1-2; 9 bases fit TRBD1. V was clipped by 4 bases and J by 8 bases; unmatched bases: 11. The germline V gene has CDR1 MGHDK and CDR2 SYGVNS. This CDR3 region has 15 residues. The CDR3: CASSAAGTGSKGYTF. Here the CDR3 DNA reads TGTGCCAGCAGTGCCGCCGGGACAGGGAGTAAAGGCTACACCTTC.

The chain recombines TRBV4-2 with TRBJ1-2; possible D gene TRBD1, 5 bases. The CDR3 loop spans 13 amino acids. The germline CDR1 and CDR2 sequences are LGHNA and YNFKEQ. Deletions cut 4 bases from V and 6 bases from J, with 12 bases between. The CDR3 is CASSPTGRDGYTF. CDR3 DNA: TGTGCCAGCAGCCCAACGGGCAGGGATGGCTACACCTTC.

The V gene is TRBV28, the J gene TRBJ2-6; perhaps TRBD2 as D (6 bases). Germline V gene sequence: CDR1 MDHEN, CDR2 SYDVKM. The CDR3 totals 15 residues. Trimming removed 6 bases at V and 2 bases at J, with 11 bases between. The CDR3, as DNA: TGTGCCAGCAGACCTCCGGGGGCTGGGGCCAACGTCCTGACTTTC. Residues: CASRPPGAGANVLTF.

This rearrangement joins TRBV29-1 to TRBJ2-1, with 8 nucleotides matching TRBD1. The germline CDR1 and CDR2 sequences are SQVTM and ANQGSEA. Unmatched junction bases numbered 3, after V lost 3 bases and J lost 2 bases. This CDR3 is built from 14 residues. DNA of the CDR3: TGCAGCGTTGACAGACAGGGGACCTACAATGAGCAGTTCTTC. Its translation is CSVDRQGTYNEQFF.

V gene TRBV10-3 combines with J gene TRBJ1-1; D perhaps matches TRBD1 (5 bases). Germline-derived CDR1 and CDR2 are ENHRY and SYGVKD. V was cut by 8 bases and J by 1 base, with 17 bases left in between. The CDR3 sequence is 15 residues long. In DNA form, the CDR3 reads TGTGCCATCGGACCCTTGGGGGAGCGGAACACTGAAGCTTTCTTT. Translating gives CAIGPLGERNTEAFF.

V is TRBV5-1 and J is TRBJ2-7; D remains ambiguous. Deletions cut 5 bases from V and 2 bases from J, with 11 bases between. The CDR3 consists of 13 residues. CDR1 is SGHRS, CDR2 YFSETQ, per germline. CDR3 protein: CASRAGPPYEQYF. CDR3 in DNA: TGCGCCAGCAGGGCCGGGCCTCCCTACGAGCAGTACTTC.

The chain is built from TRBV20-1 and TRBJ2-5; 7 nucleotides agree with TRBD2. Germline lookup yields CDR1 DFQATT and CDR2 SNEGSKA (reference sequence). This CDR3 contains 17 residues. V shed 3 bases and J 6 bases; nucleotides not matched to a gene: 19. The CDR3 DNA reads TGCAGTGCTAGTAAATTGGGTCGGGGGGTTGAATTGAAGACCCAGTACTTC. Translating gives CSASKLGRGVELKTQYF.

This clonotype was seen a single time. V usage is TRBV5-4 and J usage is TRBJ2-5, with 12 bases aligning to TRBD2. Germline CDR1 reads SGHNT; CDR2 reads YYREEE (reference sequence). The CDR3 consists of 18 residues. After removal of 4 bases from V and 5 bases from J, the junction contained 15 bases not matched to a gene. CDR3 sequence: CASSLDPGTSGRWETQYF. In DNA, the CDR3 is TGTGCCAGCAGCCTAGATCCCGGGACTAGCGGGCGGTGGGAGACCCAGTACTTC. The full variable domain, in which reference TRBV5-4 and TRBJ2-5 provide the parts outside the CDR3, is ETGVTQSPTHLIKTRGQQVTLRCSSQSGHNTVSWYQQALGQGPQFIFQYYREEENGRGNFPPRFSGLQFPNYSSELNVNALELDDSALYLCASSLDPGTSGRWETQYFGPGTRLLVL.

The genes are TRBV5-1 and TRBJ1-4, with 8 bases matching TRBD1. The CDR3 covers 12 residues. Trimming took 4 bases from V and 7 from J; bases not matched to a gene: 0. Looked up from germline, CDR1 is SGHRS and CDR2 is YFSETQ. This chain's CDR3 is CASSGQGEKLFF. Written as DNA, the CDR3 is TGCGCCAGCAGCGGACAGGGTGAAAAACTGTTTTTT.

This clonotype has just one count. The V and J genes are TRBV6-1 and TRBJ2-1, with 8 nucleotides matching TRBD1. Germline assignment: CDR1 MNHNS and CDR2 SASEGT. V gave up 6 bases and J gave up 7 bases; unmatched junction bases: 17. The CDR3 consists of 17 residues. The CDR3 region has the DNA TGTGCCAGCAGCCCTTCGCCGACAGGGGTAGGTAGGAATGAGCAGTTCTTC. This gives the protein CASSPSPTGVGRNEQFF.

The rearrangement links TRBV28 to TRBJ2-5, with 7 positions matching TRBD1. The junction had 12 bases not matched to a gene; V was cut back by 9 bases and J by 5 bases. The V gene's germline CDR1 is MDHEN and CDR2 SYDVKM. CDR3 length equals 14 residues. CDR3 sequence: CAREPPDREETQYF. Here the CDR3 DNA reads TGTGCCAGAGAACCCCCAGACAGGGAGGAGACCCAGTACTTC.

The rearrangement uses TRBV28 and TRBJ1-5, with 8 bases lining up with TRBD1. CDR3 length equals 14 residues. V trimming: 3 bases; J trimming: 5 bases; junction bases outside the gene matches: 3. Germline lookup yields CDR1 MDHEN and CDR2 SYDVKM. CDR3 DNA: TGTGCCAGCAGTTTCCGACAGGGGCATCAGCCCCAGCATTTT. Amino acids: CASSFRQGHQPQHF.

This chain links TRBV12-3 or TRBV12-4 with TRBJ2-1; D is ambiguous. This CDR3 is 22 amino acids long. V lost 6 bases to trimming and J lost 0 bases, with 33 bases between them. This chain's CDR3 is CASSRSPKSSVSSLSSYNEQFF. CDR3 DNA: TGTGCCAGCAGCCGCAGCCCAAAGTCATCCGTTAGCTCCCTAAGCTCCTACAATGAGCAGTTCTTC.

J is TRBJ2-1 and V is TRBV20-1; TRBD2 matches 11 bases. The junction had 16 bases not matched to a gene; V was cut back by 6 bases and J by 0 bases. There are 19 residues in the CDR3. Germline V gives CDR1 DFQATT, CDR2 SNEGSKA (reference sequence). The CDR3 DNA follows: TGCAGTGCCCCTGGAGGTAGCGGGAGGGAGGGGAGCTCCTACAATGAGCAGTTCTTC. It specifies CSAPGGSGREGSSYNEQFF.